Presented here are 22 T cell receptor beta chains from one specimen sequenced in a study of CD8+ T cells in alopecia areata. Reverse transcription of extracted RNA yielded cDNA, which provided the sequencing template. Only in-frame clones appear in the TCRdb table, and some are missing; sequencing was by immunoSEQ multiplex PCR. Seen here are approximately 89,000 clones, just over 50% observed once, and the top ten hold around 6%. The sequenced sample consisted of NKG2D-high CD8+ T cells sorted from blood. The receptor set was obtained from a human donor with alopecia areata.

This clone turned up a few times. The V and J genes are TRBV29-1 and TRBJ2-3; weak D call: TRBD2 (5 bases). CDR3 length: 14 amino acids. Germline CDR1 and CDR2: SQVTM and ANQGSEA. V lost 1 base and J lost 7, with 15 bases in between. DNA for the CDR3: TGCAGCGTTGAAGCGGAGGCGACCACGTATACGCAGTATTTT. As protein: CSVEAEATTYTQYF.

The V call is TRBV11-2, the J call TRBJ2-3; the match to TRBD2 covers 9 bases. Germline V CDR1 and CDR2: SGHAT, FQNNGV. This CDR3 spans 15 amino acids. The V gene end was trimmed by 5 bases and the J gene end by 0 bases; junction bases not matched to a gene: 3. CDR3 in amino acids: CASSRTSGSTDTQYF. The CDR3 DNA reads as TGTGCCAGCAGCCGCACTAGCGGGAGCACAGATACGCAGTATTTT.

This clone was recorded a few times. The chain is built from TRBV29-1 and TRBJ1-1; D uncertain. V dropped 6 bases and J dropped 3 bases, with 8 bases sitting between them. Germline loops: CDR1 SQVTM, CDR2 ANQGSEA. The CDR3 spans 11 residues. CDR3: CSVHLYTEAFF. Written as DNA, the CDR3 is TGCAGCGTGCACTTATACACTGAAGCTTTCTTT.

This clone showed up just a few times. The chain couples TRBV29-1 to TRBJ2-5; D is unresolved. The CDR3 is made up of 13 amino acids. The V gene's germline CDR1 is SQVTM and CDR2 ANQGSEA. The V gene lost 3 bases and the J gene lost 4 bases, with 12 bases spanning the gap. The CDR3 reads CSVEGQRGETQYF. The CDR3 nucleotides read TGCAGCGTTGAGGGCCAGCGAGGAGAGACCCAGTACTTC.

This clone came up a few times. The chain couples TRBV28 to TRBJ2-3, with D possibly being TRBD1 (5 bases). Germline loops: CDR1 MDHEN, CDR2 SYDVKM. This CDR3 comprises 15 residues. The V end was cut by 8 bases, the J end by 2 bases, with 17 bases between. Here the CDR3 reads CASRLSTDITDTQYF. The DNA of the CDR3 is TGTGCCAGCCGTCTCTCAACGGACATCACAGATACGCAGTATTTT.

The sample holds a few counts of this clone. The chain couples TRBV7-6 to TRBJ2-3, with 11 bases that match TRBD2. The CDR3 sequence is 18 residues long. V dropped 5 bases and J dropped 1; count of bases not matched to a gene: 11. Germline lookup yields CDR1 SGHVS and CDR2 FNYEAQ. DNA for the CDR3: TGTGCCAGCAGCGATACGGTAGCGGGGGGGCGACGCACAGATACGCAGTATTTT. Translated: CASSDTVAGGRRTDTQYF. Full variable domain (rest looked up from reference TRBV7-6 and TRBJ2-3): GAGVSQSPRYKVTKRGQDVALRCDPISGHVSLYWYRQALGQGPEFLTYFNYEAQQDKSGLPNDRFSAERPEGSISTLTIQRTEQRDSAMYRCASSDTVAGGRRTDTQYFGPGTRLTVL.

Only a few counts were recorded for this clone. The V and J genes are TRBV29-1 and TRBJ1-1; tentatively, D is TRBD1 (5 bases). Trimming took off 8 bases at V and 0 bases at J, with 19 bases between the two ends. CDR1 is SQVTM and CDR2 is ANQGSEA in the germline V gene. The CDR3 has 15 residues. CDR3 in DNA: TGCAGCACGGACGGGGGTCTTGGGGTGAACACTGAAGCTTTCTTT. It is translated as CSTDGGLGVNTEAFF.

Only a few counts were recorded for this clone. The chain carries TRBV30 and TRBJ2-2, with D perhaps TRBD1 (6 bases). This CDR3 has 14 amino acids. V lost 1 base to trimming and J lost 4 bases, with 10 bases between them. Germline V gives CDR1 GTSNPN, CDR2 SVGIG (reference sequence). The DNA of the CDR3 is TGTGCCTGGAGTGACAGGGTCGGCACCGGGGAGCTGTTTTTT. Amino acid sequence: CAWSDRVGTGELFF.

This clone was seen only a few times. The chain employs TRBV29-1 and TRBJ2-1, with 8 bases identical to TRBD2. The V and J ends lost 4 bases and 3 bases, in that order; junction bases with no gene match: 8. Germline assignment: CDR1 SQVTM and CDR2 ANQGSEA. The CDR3 consists of 15 residues. The CDR3 nucleotides are TGCAGCGTTGCGGGTCGGGAGGGCCTCTACAATGAGCAGTTCTTC. This gives the protein CSVAGREGLYNEQFF.

Comments on this clone: Other DNA sequences in the sample encode the same CDR3. The V and J genes are TRBV7-2 and TRBJ1-1; D is unclear. The CDR3 extends over 13 amino acids. From germline, CDR1 is SGHTA and CDR2 FQGNSA. Trimming left V 1 base short and J 1 base short, with 4 bases between. DNA for the CDR3: TGTGCCAGCAGCTTAGGGTCGAACACTGAAGCTTTCTTT. This translates into CASSLGSNTEAFF.

The chain combines TRBV11-2 with TRBJ2-7, with D hard to call. The germline V gene encodes CDR1 SGHAT and CDR2 FQNNGV. The CDR3 extends over 13 amino acids. The ends were cut back, 4 bases at V and 3 bases at J, with 10 bases in the middle. CDR3 residues: CASSSPDGYEQYF. The CDR3 DNA sequence: TGTGCCAGCAGCTCCCCTGACGGCTACGAGCAGTACTTC.

V gene TRBV4-1 combines with J gene TRBJ1-5, with D possibly being TRBD1 (6 bases). Trimming took off 5 bases at V and 3 bases at J, with 11 bases between the two ends. The germline V gene has CDR1 MGHRA and CDR2 YSYEKL. The CDR3 contains 14 residues. In DNA form, the CDR3 reads TGCGCCAGCAGCTCGGACAGCCTCAATCAGCCCCAGCATTTT. Its translation: CASSSDSLNQPQHF.

This clone came up a few times. This rearrangement joins TRBV7-9 to TRBJ2-7; D is uncertain. The CDR3 contains 15 residues. From germline, CDR1 is SEHNR and CDR2 FQNEAQ (reference sequence). The V and J ends lost 7 bases and 0 bases respectively, with 16 bases between them. CDR3 sequence reads: CASNPERGSSYEQYF. DNA of the CDR3: TGTGCCAGCAACCCGGAGCGAGGCTCCTCCTACGAGCAGTACTTC.

The J gene is TRBJ2-5, the V gene TRBV6-5, with TRBD1 matching over 7 bases. Germline V gives CDR1 MNHEY, CDR2 SVGAGI. Trimming cost V 2 bases and J 5 bases; bases outside gene matches: 8. This CDR3 has 15 amino acids. CDR3 nucleotides: TGTGCCAGCAGTTACAGAGGACAGGATTGGGAGACCCAGTACTTC. Translation: CASSYRGQDWETQYF.

The gene calls are TRBV6-1 and TRBJ2-1, with no clear D. The length of the CDR3 is 11 residues. Germline CDR1 is MNHNS and CDR2 is SASEGT. V lost 7 bases to trimming and J lost 3 bases, with 4 bases between them. In DNA, the CDR3 is TGTGCCAGCACAGACTACAATGAGCAGTTCTTC. Protein sequence: CASTDYNEQFF.

This clone was seen a handful of times. This sequence joins TRBV29-1 and TRBJ1-1, with no clear D. The CDR3 covers 12 residues. Germline V gene sequence: CDR1 SQVTM, CDR2 ANQGSEA. Trimming took 7 bases from V and 4 from J, leaving 13 bases between them. This chain's CDR3 is CSAIIQGTEAFF. The CDR3 DNA follows: TGCAGCGCTATAATACAAGGCACTGAAGCTTTCTTT. The whole variable domain, remainder taken from reference TRBV29-1 and TRBJ1-1, is SAVISQKPSRDICQRGTSLTIQCQVDSQVTMMFWYRQQPGQSLTLIATANQGSEATYESGFVIDKFPISRPNLTFSTLTVSNMSPEDSSIYLCSAIIQGTEAFFGQGTRLTVV.

The V call is TRBV29-1, the J call TRBJ2-7, with 7 bases matching TRBD1. Germline lookup yields CDR1 SQVTM and CDR2 ANQGSEA. This CDR3 comprises 13 residues. Germline trimming cut 5 bases from V and 4 bases from J; bases unmatched to any gene: 8. CDR3 loop: CSVWTGKSYEQYF. DNA for the CDR3: TGCAGCGTTTGGACAGGAAAATCTTACGAGCAGTACTTC.

The CDR3 DNA reads as TGCGCCAGCAGTCAATTCGGGTTACCTACGGATACGCAGTATTTT. It yields the protein CASSQFGLPTDTQYF. The chain carries TRBV4-3 and TRBJ2-3; D is ambiguous. The CDR3 loop spans 15 amino acids. Looked up from germline, CDR1 is LGHNA and CDR2 is YSLEER. V was trimmed by 6 bases and J by 6 bases, leaving 19 bases between them.

The chain joins TRBV7-2 to TRBJ2-3; D remains ambiguous. Looked up from germline, CDR1 is SGHTA and CDR2 is FQGNSA. The CDR3 is made up of 13 amino acids. Trimming took 4 bases from V and 2 from J, leaving 7 bases between them. The CDR3 region is CASSSLDTDTQYF. CDR3 in DNA: TGTGCCAGCAGCTCCCTAGACACAGATACGCAGTATTTT. The complete variable domain, with remaining parts taken from reference TRBV7-2 and TRBJ2-3, reads GAGVSQSPSNKVTEKGKDVELRCDPISGHTALYWYRQSLGQGLEFLIYFQGNSAPDKSGLPSDRFSAERTGGSVSTLTIQRTQQEDSAVYLCASSSLDTDTQYFGPGTRLTVL.

J is TRBJ2-3 and V is TRBV10-3, with D possibly matching TRBD2 (5 bases). The CDR3 has 14 amino acids. The V end lost 0 bases, the J end lost 2 bases, and 6 bases lay between the germline ends. Germline CDR1 reads ENHRY; CDR2 reads SYGVKD. As DNA, the CDR3 is TGTGCCATCAGTGAGTCGAGGGACACAGATACGCAGTATTTT. The encoded protein is CAISESRDTDTQYF.

This clone showed up just once. The J gene is TRBJ2-7, the V gene TRBV9; D is unresolved. The germline CDR1 and CDR2 sequences are SGDLS and YYNGEE. The CDR3 is 9 residues long. Trimming removed 8 bases from V and 4 bases from J, with 4 bases in between. CDR3 in amino acids: CARGYEQYF. CDR3 sequence (DNA): TGTGCCAGAGGATACGAGCAGTACTTC.

The chain carries TRBV29-1 and TRBJ2-7; TRBD1 matches at 9 bases. Trimming at V came to 2 bases and at J to 0 bases, leaving 8 bases not matched to a gene. The length of the CDR3 is 16 residues. Germline assignment: CDR1 SQVTM and CDR2 ANQGSEA. This CDR3 reads CSVEPTGQGSSYEQYF. The CDR3 bases are TGCAGCGTTGAACCCACAGGACAGGGGTCCTCCTACGAGCAGTACTTC.